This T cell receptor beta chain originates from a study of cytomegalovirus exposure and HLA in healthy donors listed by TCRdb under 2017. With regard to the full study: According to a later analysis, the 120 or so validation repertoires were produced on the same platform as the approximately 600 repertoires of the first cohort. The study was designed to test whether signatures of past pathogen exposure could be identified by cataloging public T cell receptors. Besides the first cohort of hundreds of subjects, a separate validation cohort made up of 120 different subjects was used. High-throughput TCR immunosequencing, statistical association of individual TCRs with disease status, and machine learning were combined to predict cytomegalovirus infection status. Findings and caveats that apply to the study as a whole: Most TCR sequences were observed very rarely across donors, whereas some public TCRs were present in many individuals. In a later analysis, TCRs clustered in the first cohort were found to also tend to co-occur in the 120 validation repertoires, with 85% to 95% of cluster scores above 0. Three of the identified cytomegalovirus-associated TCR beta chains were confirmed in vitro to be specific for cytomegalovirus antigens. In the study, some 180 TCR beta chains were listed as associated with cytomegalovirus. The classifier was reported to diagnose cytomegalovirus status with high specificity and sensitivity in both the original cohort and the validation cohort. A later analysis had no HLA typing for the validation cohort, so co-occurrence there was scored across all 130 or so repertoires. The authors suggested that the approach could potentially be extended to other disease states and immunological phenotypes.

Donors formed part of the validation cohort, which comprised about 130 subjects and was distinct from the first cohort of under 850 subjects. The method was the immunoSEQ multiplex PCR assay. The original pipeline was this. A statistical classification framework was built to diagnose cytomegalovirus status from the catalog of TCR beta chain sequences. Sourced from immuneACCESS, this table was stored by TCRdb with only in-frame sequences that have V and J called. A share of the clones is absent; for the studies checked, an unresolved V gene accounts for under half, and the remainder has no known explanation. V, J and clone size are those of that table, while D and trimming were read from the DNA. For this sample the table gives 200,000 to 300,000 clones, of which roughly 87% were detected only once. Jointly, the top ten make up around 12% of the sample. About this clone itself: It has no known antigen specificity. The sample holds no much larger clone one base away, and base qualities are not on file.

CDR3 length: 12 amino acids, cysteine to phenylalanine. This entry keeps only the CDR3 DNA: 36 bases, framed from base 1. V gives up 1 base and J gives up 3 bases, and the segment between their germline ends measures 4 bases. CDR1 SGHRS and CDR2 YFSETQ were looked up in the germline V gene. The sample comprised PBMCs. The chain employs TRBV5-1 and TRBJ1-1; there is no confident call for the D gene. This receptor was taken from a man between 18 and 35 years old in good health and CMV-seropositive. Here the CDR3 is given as CASSLPDTEAFF. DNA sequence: TGCGCCAGCAGCTTGCCGGACACTGAAGCTTTCTTT.